The source of this TCR beta chain is a study of cytotoxic CD8 clonotypes in ibrutinib-treated CLL. This CDR3 is 15 amino acids long. V was trimmed by 1 base and J by 6 bases, leaving 15 bases between them. Germline CDR1 MGHDK, CDR2 SYGVNS. A few counts support this clone. As yet, its antigen is unknown. Whole-study findings and limits: Clonality increased at ibrutinib response, then returned toward baseline at progression.

Clones were sequenced by immunoSEQ multiplex PCR, and TCRdb holds only the in-frame ones, with some missing. This table has over 95,000 clones, about 50% appearing once. J is TRBJ1-2 and V is TRBV25-1; tentative D call: TRBD1 (6 bases). The receptor comes from a human donor with chronic lymphocytic leukemia. The specimen comprised PBMCs, sampled after 24 months of ibrutinib treatment. The CDR3 nucleotides are TGTGCCAGCAGTGAATTGGGGGGCAGATTGGATGGCTACACCTTC. Encoded protein: CASSELGGRLDGYTF.